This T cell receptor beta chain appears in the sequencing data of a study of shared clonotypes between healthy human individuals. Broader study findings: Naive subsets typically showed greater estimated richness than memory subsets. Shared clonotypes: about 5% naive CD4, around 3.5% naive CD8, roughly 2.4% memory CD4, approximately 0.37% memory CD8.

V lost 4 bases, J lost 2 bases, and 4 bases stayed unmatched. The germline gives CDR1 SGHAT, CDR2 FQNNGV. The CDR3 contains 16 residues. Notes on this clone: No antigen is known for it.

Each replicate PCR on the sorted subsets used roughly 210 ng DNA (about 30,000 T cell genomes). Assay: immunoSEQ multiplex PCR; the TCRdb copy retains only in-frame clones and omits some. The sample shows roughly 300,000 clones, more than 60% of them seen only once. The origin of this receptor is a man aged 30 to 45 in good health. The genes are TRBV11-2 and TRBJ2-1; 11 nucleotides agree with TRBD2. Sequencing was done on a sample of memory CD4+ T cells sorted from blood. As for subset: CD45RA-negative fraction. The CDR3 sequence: CASSSLAGVPYNEQFF. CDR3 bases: TGTGCCAGCAGCTCACTAGCGGGAGTACCCTACAATGAGCAGTTCTTC.